Reported below is one T cell receptor beta chain. Its specificity is not known. These data are taken from a study of cytomegalovirus exposure and HLA in healthy donors. Vbeta (60) and Jbeta (13) primers were used in the PCR. Some clones are missing from TCRdb's copy, which holds only in-frame ones; the method was immunoSEQ multiplex PCR. The data hold under 150,000 clones, with about 80% observed a single time. Per germline, CDR1 SGDLS and CDR2 YYNGEE. This CDR3 region has 14 residues. Trimming took 3 bases from V and 1 from J, leaving 10 bases between them. Study-level points and caveats: The study flagged fewer than 200 TCR beta chains as cytomegalovirus-associated.

What was sequenced was PBMCs. The genes are TRBV9 and TRBJ2-5, with a possible D match to TRBD2 (5 bases). The TCR comes from a man between 25 and 39 years old in good health and CMV-seropositive. The CDR3 reads CASSGGRVQETQYF. The CDR3 DNA is TGTGCCAGCAGCGGCGGGCGGGTCCAAGAGACCCAGTACTTC.